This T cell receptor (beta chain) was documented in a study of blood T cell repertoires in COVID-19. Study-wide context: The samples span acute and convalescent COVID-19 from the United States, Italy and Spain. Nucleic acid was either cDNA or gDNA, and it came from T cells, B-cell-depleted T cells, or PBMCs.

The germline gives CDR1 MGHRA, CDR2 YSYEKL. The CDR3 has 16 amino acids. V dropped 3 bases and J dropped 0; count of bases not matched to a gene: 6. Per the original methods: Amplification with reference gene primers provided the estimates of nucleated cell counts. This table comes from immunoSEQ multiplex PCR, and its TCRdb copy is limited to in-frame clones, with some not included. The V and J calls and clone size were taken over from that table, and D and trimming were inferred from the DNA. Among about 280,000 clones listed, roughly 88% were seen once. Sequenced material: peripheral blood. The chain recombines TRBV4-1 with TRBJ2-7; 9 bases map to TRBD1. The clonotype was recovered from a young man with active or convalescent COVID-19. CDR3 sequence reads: CASSHLPGQGSYEQYF. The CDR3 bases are TGCGCCAGCAGCCACTTACCGGGACAGGGCTCCTACGAGCAGTACTTC.